This TCR beta chain came from a study of blood T cells in healthy people across ages. The CDR3 spans 18 residues. After removal of 0 bases from V and 2 bases from J, the junction contained 9 bases not matched to a gene. The V gene's germline CDR1 is MGHRA and CDR2 YSYEKL. The second PCR ran roughly 6 to 11 cycles with a sample-barcoded 5' primer and J-beta primers. MiXCR, applied by TCRdb to the 5' RACE reads, yields one record per CDR3 protein. In the table there are approximately 690,000 distinct CDR3 sequences, around two fifths of which are singletons. Study-wide results and limits: Shifts in expanded clonotypes may have been confounded by donor CMV status, which was unknown. A roughly linear age-dependent decrease characterized TCR beta diversity per million T cells.

This clonotype was detected a few times. Its antigen is as yet unknown. The chain couples TRBV4-1 to TRBJ2-5; TRBD2 agrees at 10 bases. The sequenced sample consisted of blood. The clonotype comes from a man older than 75 in good health. The CDR3 protein is CASSQERWASGGQETQYF. CDR3 DNA: TGCGCCAGCAGCCAAGAGCGGTGGGCTAGCGGGGGACAAGAGACCCAGTACTTC.